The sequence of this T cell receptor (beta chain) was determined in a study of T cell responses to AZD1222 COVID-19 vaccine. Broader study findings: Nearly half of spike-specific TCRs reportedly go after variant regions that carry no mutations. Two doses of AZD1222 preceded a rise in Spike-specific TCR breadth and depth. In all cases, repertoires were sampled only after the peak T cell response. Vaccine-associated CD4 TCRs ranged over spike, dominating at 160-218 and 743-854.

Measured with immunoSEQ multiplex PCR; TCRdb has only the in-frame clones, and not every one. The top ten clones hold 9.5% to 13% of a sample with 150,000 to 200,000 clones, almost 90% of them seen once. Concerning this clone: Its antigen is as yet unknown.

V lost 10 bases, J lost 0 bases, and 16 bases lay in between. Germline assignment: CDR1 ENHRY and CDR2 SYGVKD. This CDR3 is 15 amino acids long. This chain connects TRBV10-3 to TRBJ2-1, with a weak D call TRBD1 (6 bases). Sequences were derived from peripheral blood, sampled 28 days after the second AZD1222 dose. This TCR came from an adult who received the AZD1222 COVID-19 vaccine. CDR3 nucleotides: TGTGCCAACGCCAATGGACAGAGCTCCTACAATGAGCAGTTCTTC. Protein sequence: CANANGQSSYNEQFF.